This TCR beta chain is drawn from a study of beta chain features in type 1 diabetes. Reverse transcription of all isolated RNA meant that expressed TCRB transcripts were sequenced. Each sample of naive, central memory or regulatory T cells had, on average, roughly 3.6 million reads. Sequencing used immunoSEQ multiplex PCR; TCRdb keeps in-frame clones, though not all of them. The sample yields about 620,000 clones, roughly 15% seen once. Trimming took 8 bases from V and 1 from J; bases not matched to a gene: 7. The CDR3 covers 14 residues. Germline loops: CDR1 SNHLY, CDR2 FYNNEI. What was sequenced was naive CD4+ T cells from blood. V gene TRBV2 combines with J gene TRBJ2-5; the match to TRBD1 covers 7 bases. The origin of this receptor is a man younger than 35 in good health. CDR3 residues: CASGLGTVQETQYF. DNA of the CDR3: TGTGCCAGCGGGCTTGGGACAGTCCAAGAGACCCAGTACTTC.